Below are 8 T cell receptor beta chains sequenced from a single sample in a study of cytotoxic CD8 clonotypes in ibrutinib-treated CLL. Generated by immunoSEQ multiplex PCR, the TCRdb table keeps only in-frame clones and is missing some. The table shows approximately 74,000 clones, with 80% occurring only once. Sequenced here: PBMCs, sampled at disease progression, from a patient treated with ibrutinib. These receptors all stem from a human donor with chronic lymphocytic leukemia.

CDR3 amino acids: CASSLPGPTTDTQYF. In DNA form, the CDR3 reads TGTGCCAGCAGCTTACCGGGACCTACCACAGATACGCAGTATTTT. The chain is built from TRBV5-6 and TRBJ2-3, with D perhaps TRBD1 or TRBD2 (5 bases each). CDR1 is SGHDT, CDR2 YYEEEE, per germline. V was pared by 2 bases and J by 2 bases, with 12 bases between. CDR3 length equals 15 residues.

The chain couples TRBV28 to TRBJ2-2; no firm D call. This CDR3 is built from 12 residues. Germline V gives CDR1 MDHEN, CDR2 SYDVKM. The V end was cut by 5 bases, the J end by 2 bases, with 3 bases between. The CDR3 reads CASSPNTGELFF. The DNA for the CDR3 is TGTGCCAGCAGTCCCAACACCGGGGAGCTGTTTTTT.

The CDR3 region has the DNA TGTGCCAGTAGTAGGCCCTATTCAGATACGCAGTATTTT. Translating it yields CASSRPYSDTQYF. J is TRBJ2-3 and V is TRBV19; D gene ambiguous. This CDR3 comprises 13 residues. V lost 4 bases, J lost 4 bases, and 9 bases lay in between. Germline values: CDR1 LNHDA, CDR2 SQIVND (reference sequence).

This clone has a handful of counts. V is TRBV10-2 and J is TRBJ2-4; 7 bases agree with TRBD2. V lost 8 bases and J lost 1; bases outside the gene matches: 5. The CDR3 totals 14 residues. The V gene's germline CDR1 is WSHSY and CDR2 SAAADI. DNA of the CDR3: TGCGCCAGCCGGGTGGGAGGGGCCAAAAACATTCAGTACTTC. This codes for CASRVGGAKNIQYF.

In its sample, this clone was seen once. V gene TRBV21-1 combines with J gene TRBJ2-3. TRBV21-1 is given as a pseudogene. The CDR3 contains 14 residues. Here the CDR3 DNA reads TGTGCCAGCAGCAAGTATGTCAAAACGGATACGCAGTATTTT. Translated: CASSKYVKTDTQYF.

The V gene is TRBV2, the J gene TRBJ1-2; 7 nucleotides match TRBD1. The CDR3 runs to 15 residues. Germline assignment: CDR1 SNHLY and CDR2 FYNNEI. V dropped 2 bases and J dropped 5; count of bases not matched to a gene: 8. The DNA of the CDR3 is TGTGCCAGCAGTGAACAACAGGGGAGGAAATATGGCTACACCTTC. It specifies CASSEQQGRKYGYTF.

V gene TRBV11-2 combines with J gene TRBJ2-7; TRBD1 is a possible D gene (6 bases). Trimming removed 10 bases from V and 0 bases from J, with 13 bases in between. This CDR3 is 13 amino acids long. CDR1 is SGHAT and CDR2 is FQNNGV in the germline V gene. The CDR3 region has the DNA TGTGCCACCCAGGGGTTTAGCTCCTACGAGCAGTACTTC. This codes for CATQGFSSYEQYF. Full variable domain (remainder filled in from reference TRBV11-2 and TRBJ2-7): EAGVAQSPRYKIIEKRQSVAFWCNPISGHATLYWYQQILGQGPKLLIQFQNNGVVDDSQLPKDRFSAERLKGVDSTLKIQPAKLEDSAVYLCATQGFSSYEQYFGPGTRLTVT.

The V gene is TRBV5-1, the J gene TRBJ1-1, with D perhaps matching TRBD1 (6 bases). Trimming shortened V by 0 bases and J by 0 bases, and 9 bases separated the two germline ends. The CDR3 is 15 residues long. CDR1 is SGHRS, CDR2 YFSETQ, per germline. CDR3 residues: CASSLVQGLNTEAFF. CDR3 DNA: TGCGCCAGCAGCTTGGTGCAGGGGTTGAACACTGAAGCTTTCTTT.